This TCR beta chain was documented in a study of OX40 agonist ivuxolimab in advanced cancers. Sequencing used immunoSEQ multiplex PCR; TCRdb keeps in-frame clones, though not all of them. The sample yields around 120,000 clones, around 91% seen once. With V trimmed by 4 bases and J by 7 bases, 10 bases remained unmatched. The CDR3 extends over 15 amino acids. Germline values: CDR1 GTSNPN, CDR2 SVGIG (reference sequence). The chain uses TRBV30 and TRBJ1-6; 7 bases are a match to TRBD1. The source of this sequence is an adult with an advanced solid tumor such as melanoma, head and neck, liver or kidney cancer. This material consisted of CD4+ or CD8+ T cells sorted from blood, taken in a trial of the OX40 agonist ivuxolimab. CDR3 bases: TGTGCCTGGACCGCCGGGACAGCTAAAAATTCACCCCTCCACTTT. It yields the protein CAWTAGTAKNSPLHF.